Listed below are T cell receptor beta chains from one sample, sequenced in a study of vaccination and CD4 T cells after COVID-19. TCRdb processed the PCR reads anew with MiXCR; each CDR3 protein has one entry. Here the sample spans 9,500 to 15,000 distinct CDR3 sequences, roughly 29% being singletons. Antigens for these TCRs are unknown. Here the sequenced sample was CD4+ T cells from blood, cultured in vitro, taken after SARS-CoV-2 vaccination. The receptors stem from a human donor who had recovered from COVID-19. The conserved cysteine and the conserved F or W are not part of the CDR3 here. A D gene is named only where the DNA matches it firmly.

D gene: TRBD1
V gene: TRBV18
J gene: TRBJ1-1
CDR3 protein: ASSPTTGTGKTEAF

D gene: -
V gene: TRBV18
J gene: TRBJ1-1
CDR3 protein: ASSSVTGSVGQLNTEAF

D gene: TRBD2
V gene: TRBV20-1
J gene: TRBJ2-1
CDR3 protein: SAGSGSYAAYNEQF

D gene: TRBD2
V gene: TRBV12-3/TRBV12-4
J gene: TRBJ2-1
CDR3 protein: ASSLTSGMIRAYNEQF

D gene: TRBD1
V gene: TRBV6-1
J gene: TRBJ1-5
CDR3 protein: ASKPGGAWVSNQPQH

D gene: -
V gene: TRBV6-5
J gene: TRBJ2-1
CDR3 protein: ASSWVRDEQF

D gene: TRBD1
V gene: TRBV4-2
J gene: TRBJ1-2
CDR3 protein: ASSQSRGGYT

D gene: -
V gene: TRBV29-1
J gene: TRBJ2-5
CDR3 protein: SVVVGPQETQY

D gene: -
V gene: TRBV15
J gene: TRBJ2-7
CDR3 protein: ATSRDLNRVHEQY

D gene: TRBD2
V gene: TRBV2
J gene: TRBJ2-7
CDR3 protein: ASTVQGLDYEQY

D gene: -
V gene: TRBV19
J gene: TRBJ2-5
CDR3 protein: ASSMGVETQY

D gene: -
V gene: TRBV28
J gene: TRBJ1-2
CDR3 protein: ASSFGGSRYGYT

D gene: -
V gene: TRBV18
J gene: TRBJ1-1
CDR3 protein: ASSPSLNTEAF

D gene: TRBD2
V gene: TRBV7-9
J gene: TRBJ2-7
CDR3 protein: ASSPRGTSDYEQY

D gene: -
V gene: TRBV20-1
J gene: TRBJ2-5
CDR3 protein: SATLQGGETQY

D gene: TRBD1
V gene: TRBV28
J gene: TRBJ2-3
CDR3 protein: ASRTHPGTGDTDTQY

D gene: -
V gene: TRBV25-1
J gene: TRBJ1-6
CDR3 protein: AKVRPSYNSPLH

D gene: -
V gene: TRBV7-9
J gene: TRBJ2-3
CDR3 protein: ASSLAAGRDTQY

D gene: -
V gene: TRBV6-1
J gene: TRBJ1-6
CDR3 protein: ASSDYSPLH

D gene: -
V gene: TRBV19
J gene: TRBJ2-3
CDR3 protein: ASSEGPPHEGTQY

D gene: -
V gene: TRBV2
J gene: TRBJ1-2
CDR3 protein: ASKGPDGLLYGYT

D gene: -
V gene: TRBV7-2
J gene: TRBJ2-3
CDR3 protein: ASSLVRRLASPDTQY

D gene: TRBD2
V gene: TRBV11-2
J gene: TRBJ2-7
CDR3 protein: ASSPLRRRESNYEQY

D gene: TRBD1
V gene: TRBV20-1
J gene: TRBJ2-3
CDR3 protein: STRDRRLTDTQY